The source of this T cell receptor (beta chain) is a study of spatial heterogeneity in lung cancer. On the study more broadly: Counts of TCR transcripts in tumor regions correlated strongly with a T cell module score (derived from matched bulk RNA-seq). General study points: One measure, the expanded intratumoral alpha and beta TCR count, tracked tumor mutation counts.

Germline V gene data show CDR1 as DFQATT and CDR2 as SNEGSKA (reference sequence). The CDR3 contains 14 residues. V lost 1 base, J lost 2 bases, and 11 bases lay in between. Each CDR3 protein is one row after TCRdb ran MiXCR on the 5' RACE reads. This table holds about 100,000 distinct CDR3 sequences, about 4.6% found once. Time point defined: sample taken at primary tumor resection. This clonotype was seen ten or more times. Its target is unknown. Specimen: lung tumor tissue, collected at surgery. This sequence originates from a male donor with early-stage non-small cell lung cancer. The chain employs TRBV20-1 and TRBJ1-2; D gene ambiguous. The CDR3 loop reads CSARAAVLNYGYTF. For the CDR3, the DNA is TGCAGTGCTAGAGCTGCGGTACTGAACTATGGCTACACCTTC.